The 32 T cell receptor beta chains listed next were all sequenced from one sample in a study of early T cells in non-severe SARS-CoV-2 infection. A single record per CDR3 protein comes from TCRdb applying MiXCR to the 5' RACE reads. The sample contains around 44,000 distinct CDR3 sequences, 6.5% to 9.5% of which appear only once. Sequencing was performed on whole blood. These receptor sequences come from an adult who was a healthcare worker with PCR-confirmed SARS-CoV-2 infection or an uninfected control (not recorded which).

A few counts support this clonotype. The J gene is TRBJ2-1, the V gene TRBV30; 9 bases match TRBD1. Germline V gene data show CDR1 as GTSNPN and CDR2 as SVGIG (reference sequence). The CDR3 sequence is 14 residues long. Trimming took 4 bases from V and 2 from J; bases not matched to a gene: 3. In nucleotides, the CDR3 is TGTGCCTGGATGTACAGGGGGCCCTACAATGAGCAGTTCTTC. Translation gives CAWMYRGPYNEQFF.

This clonotype came up many times. The gene calls are TRBV5-1 and TRBJ2-1; perhaps TRBD1 as D (6 bases). Trimming took off 3 bases at V and 3 bases at J, with 13 bases between the two ends. The germline gives CDR1 SGHRS, CDR2 YFSETQ. This CDR3 is built from 15 residues. The CDR3 sequence: CASSSGQTYYNEQFF. The DNA for the CDR3 is TGCGCCAGCAGCTCAGGACAGACGTACTACAATGAGCAGTTCTTC.

This clonotype was seen a handful of times. V gene TRBV28 combines with J gene TRBJ1-2; TRBD1 matches at 9 bases. The CDR3 is made up of 14 amino acids. Per the germline V gene, CDR1 is MDHEN and CDR2 is SYDVKM. J lost 2 bases, V lost 3 bases, and 1 base had no gene match. DNA of the CDR3: TGTGCCAGCAGTTTCGGGACAGGGAACTATGGCTACACCTTC. It codes for CASSFGTGNYGYTF.

The rearrangement links TRBV28 to TRBJ1-5; TRBD1 might be the D (6 bases). From germline, CDR1 is MDHEN and CDR2 SYDVKM. The CDR3 is 16 residues long. Trimming took 6 bases from V and 2 from J, leaving 17 bases between them. CDR3 loop: CASRTRTGMGNQPQHF. The CDR3 DNA follows: TGTGCCAGCAGGACGCGAACAGGGATGGGCAATCAGCCCCAGCATTTT. The variable domain in full, completed from reference TRBV28 and TRBJ1-5, reads DVKVTQSSRYLVKRTGEKVFLECVQDMDHENMFWYRQDPGLGLRLIYFSYDVKMKEKGDIPEGYSVSREKKERFSLILESASTNQTSMYLCASRTRTGMGNQPQHFGDGTRLSIL.

This clonotype has just a few counts. This chain uses TRBV20-1 with TRBJ2-7; D is perhaps TRBD1 (5 bases). Germline V CDR1 and CDR2: DFQATT, SNEGSKA (reference sequence). V lost 3 bases and J lost 2, with 14 bases in between. The CDR3 extends over 14 amino acids. The CDR3 DNA follows: TGCAGTGCTAGTCCCGACGACAGCCCCTACGAGCAGTACTTC. Its protein product is CSASPDDSPYEQYF.

Ten or more counts support this clonotype. The chain uses TRBV3-1 and TRBJ1-2; D is perhaps TRBD1 (6 bases). Trimming took 1 base from V and 5 from J, leaving 11 bases between them. The germline CDR1 and CDR2 sequences are LGHDT and YNNKEL (reference sequence). This CDR3 has 14 residues. CDR3: CASSQGGASYGYTF. The CDR3 DNA reads TGTGCCAGCAGCCAAGGGGGGGCCAGTTATGGCTACACCTTC.

This clonotype was seen a handful of times. This chain uses TRBV25-1 with TRBJ1-1; possibly TRBD1 for D (5 bases). Germline lookup yields CDR1 MGHDK and CDR2 SYGVNS. The CDR3 has 15 amino acids. The V end lost 5 bases, the J end lost 3 bases, and 16 bases lay between the germline ends. The CDR3 coding sequence is TGTGCCAGCAGTTCGACAGCGAACGGGGACACTGAAGCTTTCTTT. As protein: CASSSTANGDTEAFF.

This clonotype was picked up many times. This rearrangement joins TRBV12-3 or TRBV12-4 to TRBJ1-1; unclear D gene. The CDR3 loop spans 13 amino acids. With 5 bases removed from V and 4 bases from J, the gap between germline ends came to 11 bases. This CDR3 is CASSPSLGTEAFF. CDR3 nucleotides: TGTGCCAGCAGTCCATCATTAGGCACTGAAGCTTTCTTT.

The rearrangement links TRBV2 to TRBJ2-1; 10 positions match TRBD1. CDR1 is SNHLY, CDR2 FYNNEI, per germline. V lost 6 bases to trimming and J lost 4 bases; unmatched junction nucleotides: 6. CDR3 length: 15 residues. The CDR3 DNA follows: TGTGCCAGCAGAGCGGGACAGGGGCTATACAATGAGCAGTTCTTC. This gives the protein CASRAGQGLYNEQFF.

This clonotype was observed many times. CDR3 sequence (DNA): TGCGCCAGCAGTGATGGAGGGGCCGGAACAGATACGCAGTATTTT. Its protein product is CASSDGGAGTDTQYF. This chain links TRBV10-2 with TRBJ2-3; a weak D match, TRBD2 (6 bases). Looked up from germline, CDR1 is WSHSY and CDR2 is SAAADI. V was pared by 3 bases and J by 3 bases, with 13 bases between. The CDR3 consists of 15 residues.

This clonotype turned up a few times. The genes are TRBV29-1 and TRBJ2-1; D is ambiguous. Germline V lookup: CDR1 SQVTM, CDR2 ANQGSEA. V was cut by 7 bases and J by 2 bases, with 6 bases left in between. The CDR3 spans 11 residues. The CDR3 nucleotides are TGCAGCGGGACCACCTACAATGAGCAGTTCTTC. Its protein is CSGTTYNEQFF.

The CDR3 region has the DNA TGTGCCAGCAGCCCCTTCCAATACGAGCAGTACTTC. Amino acid sequence: CASSPFQYEQYF. The chain is built from TRBV7-9 and TRBJ2-7; D gene ambiguous. The germline V and J ends were trimmed by 5 bases and 4 bases, with 9 bases remaining between them. Germline V gene lookup returns CDR1 SEHNR and CDR2 FQNEAQ (reference sequence). CDR3 length: 12 residues.

The table lists this clonotype with many counts. The chain couples TRBV28 to TRBJ1-5; possibly TRBD1 for D (5 bases). V was cut by 6 bases and J by 3 bases, with 21 bases left in between. The CDR3 sequence is 17 residues long. Germline V CDR1 and CDR2: MDHEN, SYDVKM. CDR3 amino acids: CASSSEQAPGYNQPQHF. CDR3 DNA sequence: TGTGCCAGCAGCAGCGAACAGGCTCCGGGCTACAATCAGCCCCAGCATTTT.

There are many counts of this clonotype. CDR3 nucleotide sequence: TGTGCCAGCAGCCAAGATCCCCCGGACCAGGGGGGGTGGGAAAAACTGTTTTTT. Its translation: CASSQDPPDQGGWEKLFF. V is TRBV4-2 and J is TRBJ1-4; 7 positions agree with TRBD1. CDR1 LGHNA and CDR2 YNFKEQ come from the germline V gene. The CDR3 runs to 18 residues. Losses at the gene ends were 0 bases for V and 8 bases for J; bases not matched to a gene: 15.

In this sample, this clonotype turned up many times. The CDR3 DNA reads TGTGCCAGCAGTTACCCGGACAGTTTCTATGGCTACACCTTC. Translated: CASSYPDSFYGYTF. This sequence joins TRBV6-6 and TRBJ1-2; possible D gene TRBD1, 6 bases. The germline V gene encodes CDR1 MNHNY and CDR2 SVGAGI (reference sequence). The ends were cut back, 2 bases at V and 4 bases at J, with 11 bases in the middle. CDR3 length: 14 residues.

In its sample, this clonotype was seen many times. The rearrangement uses TRBV25-1 and TRBJ2-3; 7 bases line up with TRBD2. The CDR3 runs 16 residues. The V and J ends lost 6 bases and 0 bases, in that order; junction bases with no gene match: 9. Germline V gives CDR1 MGHDK, CDR2 SYGVNS. CDR3 sequence (DNA): TGTGCCAGCAGCCGCGGGGGACTTCCTAGCACAGATACGCAGTATTTT. This codes for CASSRGGLPSTDTQYF.

The sample holds many counts of this clonotype. This chain links TRBV7-9 with TRBJ1-1; the match to TRBD1 covers 7 bases. Germline CDR1 SEHNR, CDR2 FQNEAQ (reference sequence). The V segment lost 1 base and the J segment 5 bases; nucleotides outside the gene matches: 7. This CDR3 has 15 residues. CDR3 sequence reads: CASSLVRQGRTEAFF. The CDR3 DNA reads TGTGCCAGCAGCTTAGTCAGACAGGGAAGGACTGAAGCTTTCTTT.

Many counts were recorded for this clonotype. The V gene is TRBV24-1, the J gene TRBJ1-5, with TRBD1 identical over 7 bases. The J segment lost 2 bases and the V segment lost 5 bases, leaving 8 bases of the junction unmatched. Germline V gives CDR1 KGHDR, CDR2 SFDVKD. The CDR3 runs 16 residues. CDR3 sequence: CATSGQTGSGNQPQHF. CDR3 coding DNA: TGTGCCACCAGTGGCCAGACAGGGTCCGGCAATCAGCCCCAGCATTTT.

V and J are TRBV12-3 or TRBV12-4 and TRBJ2-3, with D possibly TRBD1 on 5 matching bases. The CDR3 is made up of 13 amino acids. V gave up 10 bases and J gave up 2 bases, with 13 bases separating them. CDR3 coding DNA: TGTGCCACCGCGACAGCGTTCACAGATACGCAGTATTTT. Residues: CATATAFTDTQYF.

The chain uses TRBV2 and TRBJ2-7; the D is unclear. The V end lost 7 bases, the J end lost 3 bases, and 10 bases lay between the germline ends. The length of the CDR3 is 12 residues. The germline CDR1 and CDR2 sequences are SNHLY and FYNNEI. CDR3 bases: TGTGCCAGCATAGGACGAAGCTACGAGCAGTACTTC. Protein: CASIGRSYEQYF.

J is TRBJ2-7 and V is TRBV7-9; tentative D call: TRBD2 (5 bases). V lost 5 bases to trimming and J lost 0 bases, with 11 bases between them. Germline V gives CDR1 SEHNR, CDR2 FQNEAQ (reference sequence). The CDR3 runs to 14 residues. The CDR3 region has the DNA TGTGCCAGCAGCAGCGGACGAAGCTCCTACGAGCAGTACTTC. Protein: CASSSGRSSYEQYF. Full variable domain (missing parts from reference TRBV7-9 and TRBJ2-7): DTGVSQNPRHKITKRGQNVTFRCDPISEHNRLYWYRQTLGQGPEFLTYFQNEAQLEKSRLLSDRFSAERPKGSFSTLEIQRTEQGDSAMYLCASSSGRSSYEQYFGPGTRLTVT.

This clonotype was observed a few times. CDR3 sequence (DNA): TGTGCCAGCAGCTCATCGGGGGGGCAGGTTGAAGCTTTCTTT. Protein product: CASSSSGGQVEAFF. The chain combines TRBV7-8 with TRBJ1-1; TRBD1 is a possible D gene (6 bases). V dropped 4 bases and J dropped 7 bases, with 16 bases sitting between them. The CDR3 runs 14 residues. The germline CDR1 and CDR2 sequences are SGHVS and FQNEAQ.

This clonotype occurred many times. This chain links TRBV20-1 with TRBJ1-5, with D tentatively TRBD1 (5 bases). The CDR3 covers 14 residues. Germline assignment: CDR1 DFQATT and CDR2 SNEGSKA (reference sequence). The germline V and J ends were trimmed by 3 bases and 2 bases, with 11 bases remaining between them. The CDR3 DNA reads as TGCAGTGCTAGCTTGGCGGGGGGCAATCAGCCCCAGCATTTT. Its protein product is CSASLAGGNQPQHF.

The chain has TRBV2 and TRBJ2-7, with D possibly TRBD1 on 6 matching bases. Trimming pared 7 bases from V and 3 bases from J, leaving 13 bases between. CDR1 is SNHLY and CDR2 is FYNNEI in the germline V gene. The CDR3 sequence is 13 residues long. The CDR3 nucleotides read TGTGCCAGCATTACAGGGAAGGTCTACGAGCAGTACTTC. It encodes CASITGKVYEQYF.

The chain uses TRBV6-2 or TRBV6-3 and TRBJ1-1; TRBD1 agrees at 7 bases. V lost 5 bases to trimming and J lost 1 base; unmatched junction nucleotides: 4. The germline V gene encodes CDR1 MNHEY and CDR2 SVGEGT. There are 14 residues in the CDR3. In nucleotides, the CDR3 is TGTGCCAGCAGTGGGGACAGCTGGAACACTGAAGCTTTCTTT. Its protein is CASSGDSWNTEAFF.

The chain combines TRBV15 with TRBJ2-4; 8 nucleotides match TRBD1. In germline, CDR1 is LNHNV, CDR2 YYDKDF (reference sequence). J was trimmed by 9 bases and V by 0 bases; bases with no gene match: 7. The length of the CDR3 is 15 residues. CDR3 in DNA: TGTGCCACCAGCAGAGAGACGGGACAGGTGACCATTCAGTACTTC. Residues: CATSRETGQVTIQYF.

This clonotype was seen repeatedly, ten times or more. This chain uses TRBV5-5 with TRBJ1-1; D is perhaps TRBD1 (6 bases). Per germline, CDR1 SGHKS and CDR2 YYEKEE (reference sequence). The CDR3 covers 13 residues. Trimming took off 3 bases at V and 3 bases at J, with 9 bases between the two ends. CDR3 amino acids: CASSSPGDTEAFF. In nucleotides, the CDR3 is TGTGCCAGCAGCTCCCCAGGGGACACTGAAGCTTTCTTT.

The V call is TRBV12-3 or TRBV12-4, the J call TRBJ1-1, with D hard to call. The CDR3 covers 13 residues. V shed 8 bases and J shed 3 bases, with 13 bases lying between them. The CDR3 is CASSRSVDTEAFF. CDR3 coding DNA: TGTGCCAGCTCGCGGTCCGTAGACACTGAAGCTTTCTTT.

This clonotype showed up many times. The chain couples TRBV29-1 to TRBJ1-2; perhaps TRBD1 as D (5 bases). CDR1 SQVTM and CDR2 ANQGSEA come from the germline V gene. CDR3 length: 14 residues. The V end was cut by 1 base, the J end by 3 bases, with 12 bases between. CDR3 sequence (DNA): TGCAGCGTTGAAGCGCAGGGACGGGACTATGGCTACACCTTC. This gives the protein CSVEAQGRDYGYTF.

The genes are TRBV12-3 or TRBV12-4 and TRBJ1-5; D perhaps matches TRBD1 (5 bases). This CDR3 has 14 residues. Trimming left V 4 bases short and J 3 bases short, with 10 bases between. Here the CDR3 DNA reads TGTGCCAGCAGTTGGGACGGCCACAATCAGCCCCAGCATTTT. It encodes CASSWDGHNQPQHF.

This clonotype was found many times. The chain joins TRBV10-3 to TRBJ2-5; 8 positions match TRBD2. There are 18 residues in the CDR3. V dropped 0 bases and J dropped 2; count of bases not matched to a gene: 11. Germline V gives CDR1 ENHRY, CDR2 SYGVKD. CDR3 sequence (DNA): TGTGCCATCAGTGAGTCGACTCTCCAGCGGGGGTTTCAAGAGACCCAGTACTTC. Its translation: CAISESTLQRGFQETQYF.

This clonotype showed up just a few times. The chain has TRBV5-6 and TRBJ1-5; TRBD1 agrees at 9 bases. The trim removed 4 bases at V and 4 bases at J, leaving 6 bases unmatched. The CDR3 length is 15 residues. Germline CDR1 reads SGHDT; CDR2 reads YYEEEE. The CDR3 DNA follows: TGTGCCAGCAGCCTGACAGGGGGATTGAATCAGCCCCAGCATTTT. Translated, it gives CASSLTGGLNQPQHF.